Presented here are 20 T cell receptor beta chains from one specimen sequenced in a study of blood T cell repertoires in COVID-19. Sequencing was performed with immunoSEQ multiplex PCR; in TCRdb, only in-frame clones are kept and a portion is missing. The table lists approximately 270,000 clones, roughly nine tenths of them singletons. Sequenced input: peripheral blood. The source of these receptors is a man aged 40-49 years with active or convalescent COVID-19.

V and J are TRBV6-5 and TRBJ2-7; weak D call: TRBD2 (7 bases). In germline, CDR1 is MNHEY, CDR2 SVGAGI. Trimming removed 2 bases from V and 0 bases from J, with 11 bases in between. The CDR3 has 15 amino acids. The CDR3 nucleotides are TGTGCCAGCAGTTACGGGGGGGGCTTCTCCTACGAGCAGTACTTC. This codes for CASSYGGGFSYEQYF.

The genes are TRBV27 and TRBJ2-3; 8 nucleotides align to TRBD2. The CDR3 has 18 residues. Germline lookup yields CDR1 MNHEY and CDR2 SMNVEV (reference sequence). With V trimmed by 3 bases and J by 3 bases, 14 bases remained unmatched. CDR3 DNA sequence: TGTGCCAGCAGTTTTGACAGCCCCGGGACTAGATATACAGATACGCAGTATTTT. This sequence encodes CASSFDSPGTRYTDTQYF.

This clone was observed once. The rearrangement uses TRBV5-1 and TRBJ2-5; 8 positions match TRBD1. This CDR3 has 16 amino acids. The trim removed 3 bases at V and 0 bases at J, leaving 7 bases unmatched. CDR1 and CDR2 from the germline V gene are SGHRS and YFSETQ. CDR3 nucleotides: TGCGCCAGCAGCTATTCCGGGACAGGTAACCAAGAGACCCAGTACTTC. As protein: CASSYSGTGNQETQYF. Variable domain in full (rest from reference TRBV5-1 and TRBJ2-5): KAGVTQTPRYLIKTRGQQVTLSCSPISGHRSVSWYQQTPGQGLQFLFEYFSETQRNKGNFPGRFSGRQFSNSRSEMNVSTLELGDSALYLCASSYSGTGNQETQYFGPGTRLLVL.

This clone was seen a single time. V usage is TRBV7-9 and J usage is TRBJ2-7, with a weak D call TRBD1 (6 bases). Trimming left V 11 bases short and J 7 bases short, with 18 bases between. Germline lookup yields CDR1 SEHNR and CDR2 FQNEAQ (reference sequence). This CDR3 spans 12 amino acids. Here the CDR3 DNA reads TGTGCCGCTGGGACACCTCCCTTTGAGCAGTACTTC. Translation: CAAGTPPFEQYF.

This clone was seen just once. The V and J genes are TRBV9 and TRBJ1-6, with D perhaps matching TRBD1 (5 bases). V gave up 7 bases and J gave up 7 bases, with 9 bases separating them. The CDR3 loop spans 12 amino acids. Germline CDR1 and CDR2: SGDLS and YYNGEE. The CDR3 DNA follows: TGTGCCAGCGGGCAGGGAAATTCACCCCTCCACTTT. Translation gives CASGQGNSPLHF.

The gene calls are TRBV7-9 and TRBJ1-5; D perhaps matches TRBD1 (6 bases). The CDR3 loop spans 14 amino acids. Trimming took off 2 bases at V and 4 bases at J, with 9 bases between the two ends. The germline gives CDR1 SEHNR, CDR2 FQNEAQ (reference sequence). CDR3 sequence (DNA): TGTGCCAGCAGCTTAAGGGACACTAATCAGCCCCAGCATTTT. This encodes CASSLRDTNQPQHF.

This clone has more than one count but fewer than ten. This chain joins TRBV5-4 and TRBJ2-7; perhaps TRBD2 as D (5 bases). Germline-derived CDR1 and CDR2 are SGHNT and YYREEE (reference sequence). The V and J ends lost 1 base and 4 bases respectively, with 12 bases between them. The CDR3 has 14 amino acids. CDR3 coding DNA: TGTGCCAGCAGCTTGATCGGGGTTCAGTACGAGCAGTACTTC. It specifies CASSLIGVQYEQYF.

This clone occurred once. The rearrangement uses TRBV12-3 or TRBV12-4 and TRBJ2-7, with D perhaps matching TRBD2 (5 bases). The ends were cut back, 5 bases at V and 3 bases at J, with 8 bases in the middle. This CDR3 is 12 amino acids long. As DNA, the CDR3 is TGTGCCAGCAGTGTCCGGGACTACGAGCAGTACTTC. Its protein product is CASSVRDYEQYF.

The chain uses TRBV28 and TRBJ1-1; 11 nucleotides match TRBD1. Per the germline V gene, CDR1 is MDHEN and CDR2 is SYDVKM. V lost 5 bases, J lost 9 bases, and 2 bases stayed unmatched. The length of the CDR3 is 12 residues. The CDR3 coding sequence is TGTGCCAGCAGTGGGGACAGGGGGAAAGCTTTCTTT. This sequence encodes CASSGDRGKAFF.

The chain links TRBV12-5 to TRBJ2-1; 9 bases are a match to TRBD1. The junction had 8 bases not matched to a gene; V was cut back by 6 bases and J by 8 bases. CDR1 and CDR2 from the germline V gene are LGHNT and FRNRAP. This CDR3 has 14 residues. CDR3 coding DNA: TGTGCTAGTGGCCGGGACAGGGTGGTCCATGAGCAGTTCTTC. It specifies CASGRDRVVHEQFF.

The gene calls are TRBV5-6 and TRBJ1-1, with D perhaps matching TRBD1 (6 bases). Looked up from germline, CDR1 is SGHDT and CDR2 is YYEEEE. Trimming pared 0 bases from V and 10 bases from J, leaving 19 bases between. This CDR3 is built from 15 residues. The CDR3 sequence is CASSLVVQGSASAFF. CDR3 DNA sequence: TGTGCCAGCAGCTTGGTAGTTCAGGGGAGCGCCTCAGCTTTCTTT. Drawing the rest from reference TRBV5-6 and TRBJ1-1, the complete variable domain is DAGVTQSPTHLIKTRGQQVTLRCSPKSGHDTVSWYQQALGQGPQFIFQYYEEEERQRGNFPDRFSGHQFPNYSSELNVNALLLGDSALYLCASSLVVQGSASAFFGQGTRLTVV.

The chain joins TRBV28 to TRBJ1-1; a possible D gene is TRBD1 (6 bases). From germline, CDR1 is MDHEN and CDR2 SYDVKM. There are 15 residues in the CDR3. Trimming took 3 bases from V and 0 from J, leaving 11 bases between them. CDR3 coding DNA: TGTGCCAGCAGTTTTGTCGGACAGATGAACACTGAAGCTTTCTTT. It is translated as CASSFVGQMNTEAFF.

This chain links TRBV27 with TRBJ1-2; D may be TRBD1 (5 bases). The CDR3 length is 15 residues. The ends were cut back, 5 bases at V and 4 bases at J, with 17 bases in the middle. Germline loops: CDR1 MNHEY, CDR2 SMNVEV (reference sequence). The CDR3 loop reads CASSPYTQGSYGYTF. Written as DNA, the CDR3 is TGTGCCAGCAGTCCCTACACCCAGGGTTCCTATGGCTACACCTTC.

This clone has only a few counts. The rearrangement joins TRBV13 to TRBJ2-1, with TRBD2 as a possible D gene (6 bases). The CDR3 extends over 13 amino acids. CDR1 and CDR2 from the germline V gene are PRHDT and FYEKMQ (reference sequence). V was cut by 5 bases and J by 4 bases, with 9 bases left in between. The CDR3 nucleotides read TGTGCCAGCAGCCGGGGGAGTTACAATGAGCAGTTCTTC. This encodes CASSRGSYNEQFF.

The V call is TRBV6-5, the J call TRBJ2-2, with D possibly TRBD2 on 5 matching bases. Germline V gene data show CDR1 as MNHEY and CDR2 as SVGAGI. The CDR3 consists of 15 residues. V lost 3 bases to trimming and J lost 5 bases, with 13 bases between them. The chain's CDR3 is CASSYGQTGTGELFF. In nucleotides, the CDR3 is TGTGCCAGCAGTTATGGCCAAACGGGGACCGGGGAGCTGTTTTTT.

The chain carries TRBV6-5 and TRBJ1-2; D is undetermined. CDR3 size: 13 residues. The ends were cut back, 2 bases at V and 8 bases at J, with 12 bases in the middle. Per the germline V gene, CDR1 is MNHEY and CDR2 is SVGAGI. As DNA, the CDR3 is TGTGCCAGCAGTTACCGGAGTGTTGGGGGCTACACCTTC. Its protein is CASSYRSVGGYTF.

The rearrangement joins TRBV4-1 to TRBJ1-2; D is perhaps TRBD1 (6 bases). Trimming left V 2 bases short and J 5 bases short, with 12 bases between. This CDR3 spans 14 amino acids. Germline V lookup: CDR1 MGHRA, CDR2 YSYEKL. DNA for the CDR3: TGCGCCAGCAGCCAAAGGGGGGGAGTATATGGCTACACCTTC. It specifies CASSQRGGVYGYTF.

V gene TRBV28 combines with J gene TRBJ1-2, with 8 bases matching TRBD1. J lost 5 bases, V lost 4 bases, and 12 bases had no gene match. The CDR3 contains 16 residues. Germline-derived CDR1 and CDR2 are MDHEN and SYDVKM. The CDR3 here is CASSSLTGTGQYGYTF. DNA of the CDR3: TGTGCCAGCAGTTCATTGACCGGGACAGGACAATATGGCTACACCTTC.

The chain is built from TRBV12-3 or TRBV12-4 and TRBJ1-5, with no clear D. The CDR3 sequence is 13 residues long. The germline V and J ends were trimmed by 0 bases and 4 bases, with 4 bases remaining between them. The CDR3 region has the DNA TGTGCCAGCAGTTTAGCTTCTAATCAGCCCCAGCATTTT. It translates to CASSLASNQPQHF.

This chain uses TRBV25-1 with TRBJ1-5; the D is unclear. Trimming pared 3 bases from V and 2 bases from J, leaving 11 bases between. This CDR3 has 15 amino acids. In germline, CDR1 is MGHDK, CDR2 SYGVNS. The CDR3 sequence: CASSDTAWGNQPQHF. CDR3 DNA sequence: TGTGCCAGCAGTGACACAGCCTGGGGCAATCAGCCCCAGCATTTT. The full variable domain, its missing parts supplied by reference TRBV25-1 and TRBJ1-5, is EADIYQTPRYLVIGTGKKITLECSQTMGHDKMYWYQQDPGMELHLIHYSYGVNSTEKGDLSSESTVSRIRTEHFPLTLESARPSHTSQYLCASSDTAWGNQPQHFGDGTRLSIL.